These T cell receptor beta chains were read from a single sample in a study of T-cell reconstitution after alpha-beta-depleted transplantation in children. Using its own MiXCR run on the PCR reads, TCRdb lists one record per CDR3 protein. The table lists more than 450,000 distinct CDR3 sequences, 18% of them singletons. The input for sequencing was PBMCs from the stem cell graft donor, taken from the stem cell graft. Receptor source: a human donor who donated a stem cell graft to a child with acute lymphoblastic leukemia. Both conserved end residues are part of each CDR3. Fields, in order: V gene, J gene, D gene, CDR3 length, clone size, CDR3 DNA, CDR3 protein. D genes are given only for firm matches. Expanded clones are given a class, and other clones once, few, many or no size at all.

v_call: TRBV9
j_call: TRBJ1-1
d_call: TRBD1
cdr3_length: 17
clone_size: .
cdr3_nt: TGTGCCAGCAGCCTAGCCCCGGGACAGAGTCTGAACACTGAAGCTTTCTTT
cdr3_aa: CASSLAPGQSLNTEAFF

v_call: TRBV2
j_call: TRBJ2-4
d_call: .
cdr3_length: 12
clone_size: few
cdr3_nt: TGTGCCAGAGCGGTGGCATCGAACATTCAGTACTTC
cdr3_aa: CARAVASNIQYF

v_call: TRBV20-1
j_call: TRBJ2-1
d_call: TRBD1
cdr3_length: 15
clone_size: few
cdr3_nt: TGCAGTGCCACCTTTCGGGACAGGGCTGGTCGTGAGCAGTTCTTC
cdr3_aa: CSATFRDRAGREQFF

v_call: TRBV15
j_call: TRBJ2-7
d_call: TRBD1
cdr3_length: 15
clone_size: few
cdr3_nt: TGTGCCACCAGCAGAGCCGGGACAGGGGGCTCCGAGCAGTACTTC
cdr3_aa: CATSRAGTGGSEQYF

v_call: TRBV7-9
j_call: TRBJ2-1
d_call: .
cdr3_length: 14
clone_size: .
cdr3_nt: TGTGCCAGCACTTGGAGCGTACCCTACAATGACCAGTTCTTC
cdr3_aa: CASTWSVPYNDQFF

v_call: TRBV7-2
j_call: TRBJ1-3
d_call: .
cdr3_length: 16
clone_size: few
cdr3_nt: TGTGCCAGCAGCGTTAATTGGGCCAGCTCTGGAAACACCATATATTTT
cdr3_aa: CASSVNWASSGNTIYF

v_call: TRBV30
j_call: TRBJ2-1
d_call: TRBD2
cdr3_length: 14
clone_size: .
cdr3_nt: TGTGCCTGGAGTAAGGGACTAGCGGGTAATGAGCAGTTCTTC
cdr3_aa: CAWSKGLAGNEQFF

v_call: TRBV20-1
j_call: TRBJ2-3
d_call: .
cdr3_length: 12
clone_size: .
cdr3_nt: TGCAGTGCAGGTCCGGAAGCAGATACGCAGTATTTT
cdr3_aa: CSAGPEADTQYF

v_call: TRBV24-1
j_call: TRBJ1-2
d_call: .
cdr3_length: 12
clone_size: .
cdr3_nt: TGTGCCACCAGTGAGGGCAGCTATGGCTACACCTTC
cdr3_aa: CATSEGSYGYTF

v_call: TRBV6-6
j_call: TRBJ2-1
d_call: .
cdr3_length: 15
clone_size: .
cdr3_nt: TGTGCCAGCAGTGAGGACCTTACTTTATACAATGAGCAGTTCTTC
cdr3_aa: CASSEDLTLYNEQFF

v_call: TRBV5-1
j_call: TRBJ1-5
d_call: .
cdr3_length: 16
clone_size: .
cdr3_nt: TGCGCCAGCAGCTTGTCCGGGGCGTATAGCAATCAGCCCCAGCATTTT
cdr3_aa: CASSLSGAYSNQPQHF

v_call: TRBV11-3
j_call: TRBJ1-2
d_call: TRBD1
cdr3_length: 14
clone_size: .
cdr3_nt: TGTGCCAGCAGCTTGGGGGACAGGGGGGATGGCTACACCTTC
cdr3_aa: CASSLGDRGDGYTF

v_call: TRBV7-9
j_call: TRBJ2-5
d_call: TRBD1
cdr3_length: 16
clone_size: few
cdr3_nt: TGTGCCAGCAGCTTATGGGGGACAGCTAGTTTTCAGACCCAGTACTTC
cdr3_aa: CASSLWGTASFQTQYF

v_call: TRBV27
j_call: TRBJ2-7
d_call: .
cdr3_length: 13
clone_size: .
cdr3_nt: TGTGCCAGCAGTCCTGTTGGTCCCTACGAGCAGTACTTC
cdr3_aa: CASSPVGPYEQYF

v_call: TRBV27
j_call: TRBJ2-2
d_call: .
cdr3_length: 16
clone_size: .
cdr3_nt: TGTGCCAGCAGTTTATCCGGACATCTTACGACCGGGGAGCTGTTTTTT
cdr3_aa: CASSLSGHLTTGELFF

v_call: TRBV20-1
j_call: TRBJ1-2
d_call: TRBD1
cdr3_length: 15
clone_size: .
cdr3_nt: TGCAGTGCCAACGACGTGGGACAGGGTAACTATGGCTACACCTTC
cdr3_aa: CSANDVGQGNYGYTF

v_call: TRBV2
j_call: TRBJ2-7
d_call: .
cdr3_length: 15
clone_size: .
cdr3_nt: TGTGCCAGCACCGACGGGGATTTAGTTTCCTACGAGCAGTACTTC
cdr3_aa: CASTDGDLVSYEQYF

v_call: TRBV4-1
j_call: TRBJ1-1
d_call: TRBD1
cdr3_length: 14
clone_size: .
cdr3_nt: TGCGCCAGCAGCCAGGGGACAGGGAAGCCTGAAGCTTTCTTT
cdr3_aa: CASSQGTGKPEAFF

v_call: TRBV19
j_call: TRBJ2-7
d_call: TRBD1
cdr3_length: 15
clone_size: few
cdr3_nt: TGTGCCAGTAGTACCGGACAGGGGAACTACTACGAGCAGTACTTC
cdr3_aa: CASSTGQGNYYEQYF

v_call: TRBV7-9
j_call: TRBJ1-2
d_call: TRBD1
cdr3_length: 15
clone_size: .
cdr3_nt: TGTGCCAGCAGCGTTACAGGGGGCGGAAGCTATGGCTACACCTTC
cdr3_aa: CASSVTGGGSYGYTF

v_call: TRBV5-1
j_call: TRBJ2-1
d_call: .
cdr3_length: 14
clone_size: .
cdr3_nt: TGCGCCAGCAGCTTGGAACAGGTAGGGGATGAGCAGTTCTTC
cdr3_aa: CASSLEQVGDEQFF

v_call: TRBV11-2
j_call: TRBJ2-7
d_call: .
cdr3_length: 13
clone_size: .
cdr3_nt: TGTGCCAGCAGCTCCCTCTTGGGGGCCGAGCAGTACTTC
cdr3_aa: CASSSLLGAEQYF

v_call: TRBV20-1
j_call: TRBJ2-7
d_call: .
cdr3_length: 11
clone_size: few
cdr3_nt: TGCAGTGCGGAGGACAGTTACGAGCAGTACTTC
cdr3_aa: CSAEDSYEQYF

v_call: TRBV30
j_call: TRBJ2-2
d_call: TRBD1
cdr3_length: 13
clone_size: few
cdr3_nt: TGTGCCTGGAGTGTAGACAGGGCCGGGGAGCTGTTTTTT
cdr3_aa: CAWSVDRAGELFF

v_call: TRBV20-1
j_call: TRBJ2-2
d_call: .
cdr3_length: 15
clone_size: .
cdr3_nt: TGCAGTGCTAGAGTTGGTCCGACGAACACCGGGGAGCTGTTTTTT
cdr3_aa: CSARVGPTNTGELFF

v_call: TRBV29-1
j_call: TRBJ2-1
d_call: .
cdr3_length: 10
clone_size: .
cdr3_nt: TGCAGCGTTGTGAAACTCGAGCAGTTCTTC
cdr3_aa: CSVVKLEQFF

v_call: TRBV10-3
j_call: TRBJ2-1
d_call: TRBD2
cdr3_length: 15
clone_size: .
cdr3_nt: TGTGCCATCAGCCCAGCGGGAGGGGCGAACAATGAGCAGTTCTTC
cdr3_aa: CAISPAGGANNEQFF

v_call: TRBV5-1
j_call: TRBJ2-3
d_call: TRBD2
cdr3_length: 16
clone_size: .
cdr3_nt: TGCGCCAGCAGCTCATCCCCCAGCGGGACCACAGATACGCAGTATTTT
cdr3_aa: CASSSSPSGTTDTQYF

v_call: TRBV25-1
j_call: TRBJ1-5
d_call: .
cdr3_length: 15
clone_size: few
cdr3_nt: TGTGCCAGCAGTAGTACACGAAAGGGCAATCAGCCCCAGCATTTT
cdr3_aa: CASSSTRKGNQPQHF

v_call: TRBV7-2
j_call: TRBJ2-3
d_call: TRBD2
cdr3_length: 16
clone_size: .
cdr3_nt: TGTGCCAGCACCACCAGGGCTAGCGGGTTCACAGATACGCAGTATTTT
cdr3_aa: CASTTRASGFTDTQYF

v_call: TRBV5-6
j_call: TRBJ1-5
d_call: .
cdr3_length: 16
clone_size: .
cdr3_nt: TGTGCCAGCAGCTTGCGGTATGGGGGGAGCAATCAGCCCCAGCATTTT
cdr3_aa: CASSLRYGGSNQPQHF

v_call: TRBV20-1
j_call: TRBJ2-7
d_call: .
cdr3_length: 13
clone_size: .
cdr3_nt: TGCAGTGCTAGAGGAGGGCCCTCCTACGAGCAGTACTTC
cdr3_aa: CSARGGPSYEQYF

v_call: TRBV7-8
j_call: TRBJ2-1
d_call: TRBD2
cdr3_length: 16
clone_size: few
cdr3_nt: TGTGCCAGCAGCCCCGAGCGGGAGCGAGCTTTAGATGAGCAGTTCTTC
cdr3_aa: CASSPERERALDEQFF

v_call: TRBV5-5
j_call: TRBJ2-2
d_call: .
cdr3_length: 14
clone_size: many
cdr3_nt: TGTGCCAGCAGCTTGGGTGCGAACACCGGGGAGCTGTTTTTT
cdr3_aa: CASSLGANTGELFF

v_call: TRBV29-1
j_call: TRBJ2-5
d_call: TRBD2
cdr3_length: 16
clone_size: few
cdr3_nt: TGCAGCGTTGATTCTTCCGGGACTAGGGGTCCAGAGACCCAGTACTTC
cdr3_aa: CSVDSSGTRGPETQYF

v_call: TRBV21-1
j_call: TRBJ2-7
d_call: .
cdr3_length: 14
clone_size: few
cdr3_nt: TGTGCCAGCAGCCCCGGGACTAGTTCTGCCGAGCAGTACTTC
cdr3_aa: CASSPGTSSAEQYF

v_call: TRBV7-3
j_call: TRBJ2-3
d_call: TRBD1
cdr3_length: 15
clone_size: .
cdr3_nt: TGTGCCAGCAGCCCCGGGACAGGCAGGTCAGATACGCAGTATTTT
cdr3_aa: CASSPGTGRSDTQYF

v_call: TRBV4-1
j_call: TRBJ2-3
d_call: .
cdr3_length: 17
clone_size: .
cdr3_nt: TGCGCCAGCAGCCAAGAATGGCTCACTTCTAGCACAGATACGCAGTATTTT
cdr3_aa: CASSQEWLTSSTDTQYF

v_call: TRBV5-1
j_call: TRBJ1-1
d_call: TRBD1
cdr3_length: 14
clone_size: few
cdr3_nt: TGCGCCAGCAGCACCGGACAGGGGGACTCCGAAGCTTTCTTT
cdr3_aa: CASSTGQGDSEAFF

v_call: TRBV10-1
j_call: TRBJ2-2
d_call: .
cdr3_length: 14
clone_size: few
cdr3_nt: TGCGCCAGCAGTGCGAAACCAGACGCCGGGGAGCTGTTTTTT
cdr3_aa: CASSAKPDAGELFF

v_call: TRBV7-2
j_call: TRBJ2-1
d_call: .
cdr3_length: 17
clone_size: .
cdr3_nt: TGTGCCAGCAGCTTAGTTCGGGCGGGGAGCTCCTACAATGAGCAGTTCTTC
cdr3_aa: CASSLVRAGSSYNEQFF

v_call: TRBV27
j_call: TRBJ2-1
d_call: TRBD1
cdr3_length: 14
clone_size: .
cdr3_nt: TGTGCCAGCAGTCTAGACAGGGGGCGAAATGAGCAGTTCTTC
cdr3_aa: CASSLDRGRNEQFF

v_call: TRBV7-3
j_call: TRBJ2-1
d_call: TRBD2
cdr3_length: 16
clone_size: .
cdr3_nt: TGTGCCAGCAGTTTTAGGACTAGCGGCTCCTACAATGAGCAGTTCTTC
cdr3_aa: CASSFRTSGSYNEQFF

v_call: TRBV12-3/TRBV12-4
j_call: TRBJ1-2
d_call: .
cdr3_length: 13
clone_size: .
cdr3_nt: TGTGCCAGCAGTTTCGGGGGACGGTATGGCTACACCTTC
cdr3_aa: CASSFGGRYGYTF